This T cell receptor beta chain emerged from a study of lymphopenia after photon versus proton radiotherapy. General study findings and limits: A bigger post-nadir fall in TCR diversity correlated inversely with survival time in deceased patients. Survival link was tested only in deceased patients; proton benefit remains a possibility. Relative stability marked proton patients; photon patients lost diversity and naive cells.

In regard to this clone: As yet, its antigen is unknown.

Deletions cut 1 base from V and 1 base from J, with 10 bases between. CDR3 length: 15 residues. The germline V gene encodes CDR1 SGDLS and CDR2 YYNGEE. Generated by immunoSEQ multiplex PCR, the TCRdb table keeps only in-frame clones and is missing some. The table has 150,000 to 200,000 clones, less than 90% seen once. The V gene is TRBV9, the J gene TRBJ2-3, with D perhaps given as TRBD1 or TRBD2 (5 bases each). This TCR was sampled from a man in his fifties or sixties with gastric cancer. This sample comprised peripheral blood, obtained from a patient treated with photon-based radiotherapy. Here the CDR3 DNA reads TGTGCCAGCAGCGTATGGGACGGGGGCACAGATACGCAGTATTTT. Protein product: CASSVWDGGTDTQYF.